The next 6 T cell receptor beta chains were all read from a single sample in a study of CD8 T cells in Susac syndrome. Reverse transcription of about 0.5 to 1 ug RNA was carried out with random hexamers. Each CDR3 protein is one row after TCRdb ran MiXCR on the immunoSEQ multiplex PCR reads. The sample contains fewer than 250,000 distinct CDR3 sequences, about 94% of which appear only once. Material: CD4+ T cells from PBMCs. These receptors were obtained from a human donor in good health.

This chain joins TRBV29-1 and TRBJ2-6, with D unresolved. CDR3 length: 13 residues. Germline loops: CDR1 SQVTM, CDR2 ANQGSEA. V lost 3 bases and J 0 bases, leaving 3 bases between the germline ends. CDR3 loop: CSVDISGANVLTF. The CDR3 nucleotides are TGCAGCGTTGACATCTCTGGGGCCAACGTCCTGACTTTC.

The chain employs TRBV27 and TRBJ2-7, with a possible D match to TRBD1 (6 bases). Germline V gene data show CDR1 as MNHEY and CDR2 as SMNVEV (reference sequence). This CDR3 is built from 16 residues. The V end was cut by 4 bases, the J end by 1 base, with 17 bases between. CDR3 nucleotides: TGTGCCAGCAGTTCAGGGCGGACAGTTCGATCCTACGAGCAGTACTTC. This gives the protein CASSSGRTVRSYEQYF.

The chain has TRBV6-1 and TRBJ2-5, with 10 bases lining up with TRBD2. The germline gives CDR1 MNHNS, CDR2 SASEGT. This CDR3 is 16 amino acids long. V trimming: 2 bases; J trimming: 4 bases; junction bases outside the gene matches: 7. The chain's CDR3 is CASSEWERTSGETQYF. The CDR3 DNA reads as TGTGCCAGCAGTGAATGGGAGAGGACTAGCGGAGAGACCCAGTACTTC.

This sequence joins TRBV19 and TRBJ1-5; no reliable D call. This CDR3 contains 12 residues. Germline CDR1 reads LNHDA; CDR2 reads SQIVND (reference sequence). V lost 3 bases and J lost 8, with 8 bases in between. This CDR3 reads CASSIPKEPQHF. The CDR3 DNA follows: TGTGCCAGTAGTATTCCCAAAGAGCCCCAGCATTTT.

V is TRBV27 and J is TRBJ2-4; no reliable D call. Trimming took off 5 bases at V and 0 bases at J, with 17 bases between the two ends. Germline CDR1 is MNHEY and CDR2 is SMNVEV (reference sequence). This CDR3 has 17 amino acids. DNA for the CDR3: TGTGCCAGCAGTCCCGGTTGGCATAGACTAGCCAAAAACATTCAGTACTTC. Amino acid sequence: CASSPGWHRLAKNIQYF.

This chain connects TRBV6-5 to TRBJ1-5, with D maybe TRBD1 (6 bases). The CDR3 consists of 13 residues. Trimming removed 6 bases at V and 6 bases at J, with 12 bases between. CDR1 is MNHEY, CDR2 SVGAGI, per germline. CDR3 sequence: CASRRTVGQPQHF. For the CDR3, the DNA is TGTGCCAGCAGGAGGACAGTCGGTCAGCCCCAGCATTTT.